This is a list of T cell receptor beta chains from one sample in a study of OX40 agonist ivuxolimab in advanced cancers. TCRdb's copy holds only in-frame clones and misses some; the assay was immunoSEQ multiplex PCR. Among tens of thousands of clones listed, over 75% were seen once. Material: CD4+ or CD8+ T cells sorted from blood, obtained in a trial of the OX40 agonist ivuxolimab. Receptors were obtained from an adult with an advanced solid tumor such as melanoma, head and neck, liver or kidney cancer. Each CDR3 is given with its conserved first and last residue. The D gene is left open where the match is weak. Clone size is not always given. Where it is, it says once, few, many or a class for expanded clones.

V: TRBV27
D: TRBD2
size: NA
J: TRBJ2-3
DNA: TGTGCCAGCAACTCTCGCTGGACTAGCGGGCGAACTAGCACAGATACGCAGTATTTT
CDR3: CASNSRWTSGRTSTDTQYF

V: TRBV6-4
D: TRBD1
size: NA
J: TRBJ1-4
DNA: TGTGCCAGCAGTGACGGACAGGGGCCCCATGAAAAACTGTTTTTT
CDR3: CASSDGQGPHEKLFF

V: TRBV28
D: TRBD2
size: NA
J: TRBJ2-1
DNA: TGTGCCAGCAGTGGAGGGACTAGCGGCCAAAATGAGCAGTTCTTC
CDR3: CASSGGTSGQNEQFF

V: TRBV11-3
D: NA
size: NA
J: TRBJ2-7
DNA: TGTGCCAGTCCGGGACCTACCTACGAGCAGTACTTC
CDR3: CASPGPTYEQYF

V: TRBV30
D: NA
size: NA
J: TRBJ2-2
DNA: TGTGCCTGGAGTGTAACAGTCAACACCGGGGAGCTGTTTTTT
CDR3: CAWSVTVNTGELFF

V: TRBV7-2
D: TRBD1
size: NA
J: TRBJ1-1
DNA: TGTGCCAGCAGCTCCAACAGGGGAAGGGACACTGAAGCTTTCTTT
CDR3: CASSSNRGRDTEAFF

V: TRBV7-9
D: NA
size: NA
J: TRBJ2-3
DNA: TGTGCCAGCAGCTACTCAGATACGCAGTATTTT
CDR3: CASSYSDTQYF

V: TRBV11-3
D: NA
size: NA
J: TRBJ1-1
DNA: TGTGCCAGCAGCTTAGGGGGCTGGAACACTGAAGCTTTCTTT
CDR3: CASSLGGWNTEAFF

V: TRBV7-9
D: TRBD1
size: NA
J: TRBJ1-4
DNA: TGTGCCAGCAGCCCGTCCCCTTCCAGGGACAGTGAAAAACTGTTTTTT
CDR3: CASSPSPSRDSEKLFF

V: TRBV6-1
D: NA
size: NA
J: TRBJ2-5
DNA: TGTGCCAGCAGTGATGGGGTCTTCGGCCAAGAGACCCAGTACTTC
CDR3: CASSDGVFGQETQYF

V: TRBV9
D: NA
size: NA
J: TRBJ1-5
DNA: TGTGCCAGCAGCGTAACAGGGTTGGGTCAGCCCCAGCATTTT
CDR3: CASSVTGLGQPQHF

V: TRBV19
D: TRBD1
size: NA
J: TRBJ2-5
DNA: TGTGCCAGTGGACAGGGGGCGGTTGGTCAAGAGACCCAGTACTTC
CDR3: CASGQGAVGQETQYF

V: TRBV30
D: TRBD1
size: NA
J: TRBJ1-2
DNA: TGTGCCTGGAGGAGACAGGGGGCGCAACATGGCTACACCTTC
CDR3: CAWRRQGAQHGYTF

V: TRBV5-1
D: TRBD1
size: NA
J: TRBJ1-6
DNA: TGCGCCAGCAGCAAGGACAGGGTAACTTATAATTCACCCCTCCACTTT
CDR3: CASSKDRVTYNSPLHF

V: TRBV30
D: TRBD1
size: NA
J: TRBJ2-2
DNA: TGTGCCTGGGGACAGGTCCTCGCGAACACCGGGGAGCTGTTTTTT
CDR3: CAWGQVLANTGELFF

V: TRBV5-1
D: TRBD2
size: NA
J: TRBJ2-5
DNA: TGCGCCAGCAGCCCGGGACTAGCGGGAACACCCAGCAGGGAGACCCAGTACTTC
CDR3: CASSPGLAGTPSRETQYF

V: TRBV5-4
D: NA
size: NA
J: TRBJ1-5
DNA: TGTGCCAGCAGCTTGGTGGCAGGGGTAAAGAGTCAGCCCCAGCATTTT
CDR3: CASSLVAGVKSQPQHF

V: TRBV7-7
D: NA
size: NA
J: TRBJ2-1
DNA: TGTGCCAGCAGCTCCTATAGTCAGGGTGGACCCTACAATGAGCAGTTCTTC
CDR3: CASSSYSQGGPYNEQFF

V: TRBV27
D: NA
size: NA
J: TRBJ1-1
DNA: TGTGCCAGCAGTTTTATGGATCGGAGGTACACTGAAGCTTTCTTT
CDR3: CASSFMDRRYTEAFF

V: TRBV7-8
D: NA
size: NA
J: TRBJ1-1
DNA: TGTGCCAGCAGCTTAATGGTTCGGGGGACAAACACTGAAGCTTTCTTT
CDR3: CASSLMVRGTNTEAFF

V: TRBV5-1
D: TRBD2
size: NA
J: TRBJ2-3
DNA: TGCGCCAGCAAACTAGCGGGAGTTTTAACAGATACGCAGTATTTT
CDR3: CASKLAGVLTDTQYF

V: TRBV4-3
D: TRBD1
size: NA
J: TRBJ1-6
DNA: TGCGCCAGCAGCCGGGGGACAGGAGCCTATAATTCACCCCTCCACTTT
CDR3: CASSRGTGAYNSPLHF

V: TRBV5-1
D: NA
size: NA
J: TRBJ1-2
DNA: TGCGCCAGCAGCTCTCAGGGGCAGGTGGGGGGCTACACCTTC
CDR3: CASSSQGQVGGYTF

V: TRBV19
D: TRBD2
size: NA
J: TRBJ2-7
DNA: TGTGCCAGTATCATGAGGGATCTAGCGGGAGCCCTCTACGAGCAGTACTTC
CDR3: CASIMRDLAGALYEQYF

V: TRBV6-1
D: NA
size: NA
J: TRBJ2-7
DNA: TGTGCCAGCAGTGACGCTAGCGAAATCTACGAGCAGTACTTC
CDR3: CASSDASEIYEQYF

V: TRBV7-2
D: TRBD1
size: NA
J: TRBJ1-5
DNA: TGTGCCAGCAGCAGGGACAGCCTTAGCAATCAGCCCCAGCATTTT
CDR3: CASSRDSLSNQPQHF

V: TRBV6-5
D: NA
size: NA
J: TRBJ2-5
DNA: TGTGCCAGCAGTTCTGCGACCACATTCCAAGAGACCCAGTACTTC
CDR3: CASSSATTFQETQYF

V: TRBV5-4
D: NA
size: NA
J: TRBJ2-7
DNA: TGTGCCAGCAGCCTCCCCCAGACCTACGAGCAGTACTTC
CDR3: CASSLPQTYEQYF

V: TRBV27
D: NA
size: NA
J: TRBJ2-6
DNA: TGTGCCAGCCGACGAGGGTCCACTGGGGCCAACGTCCTGACTTTC
CDR3: CASRRGSTGANVLTF

V: TRBV6-4
D: TRBD2
size: NA
J: TRBJ2-7
DNA: TGTGCCAGCAGTGACGACGGACTAGCGGGAGACCCTCCCCTACTCTACGAGCAGTACTTC
CDR3: CASSDDGLAGDPPLLYEQYF

V: TRBV2
D: NA
size: once
J: TRBJ1-2
DNA: TGTGCCAGCAGTGTCATGTATGGCTACACCTTC
CDR3: CASSVMYGYTF

V: TRBV9
D: TRBD2
size: NA
J: TRBJ2-1
DNA: TGTGCCAGCAGCGTAGATAGCGGGTTCTACAATGAGCAGTTCTTC
CDR3: CASSVDSGFYNEQFF

V: TRBV30
D: NA
size: NA
J: TRBJ1-6
DNA: TGTGCCTGGAGTTTCGGGCAGCGTAATTCACCCCTCCACTTT
CDR3: CAWSFGQRNSPLHF

V: TRBV30
D: NA
size: NA
J: TRBJ2-1
DNA: TGTGCCTGGAGTATGGTTCATGAGCAGTTCTTC
CDR3: CAWSMVHEQFF

V: TRBV2
D: NA
size: NA
J: TRBJ2-5
DNA: TGTGCCAGCAGTGAAAGGCAGGAGACCCAGTACTTC
CDR3: CASSERQETQYF

V: TRBV11-2
D: TRBD1
size: NA
J: TRBJ1-1
DNA: TGTGCCAGCAGCTTAGGATATACAGGGGTTGGTGAAGCTTTCTTT
CDR3: CASSLGYTGVGEAFF

V: TRBV6-1
D: TRBD1
size: NA
J: TRBJ2-7
DNA: TGTGCCAGCAGCCGGACAGGAAACTACGAGCAGTACTTC
CDR3: CASSRTGNYEQYF

V: TRBV7-8
D: TRBD1
size: NA
J: TRBJ2-1
DNA: TGTGCCAGCAGCTTAGCGGGACAGGGGAATGAGCAGTTCTTC
CDR3: CASSLAGQGNEQFF

V: TRBV5-1
D: TRBD2
size: NA
J: TRBJ2-3
DNA: TGCGCCAGCAGCTTGCTCCTAGCGGGAGTTAGCACAGATACGCAGTATTTT
CDR3: CASSLLLAGVSTDTQYF

V: TRBV18
D: TRBD2
size: NA
J: TRBJ2-7
DNA: TGTGCCAGCTCACCGCCGGGGGGCGGGAGGTCGTACGAGCAGTACTTC
CDR3: CASSPPGGGRSYEQYF

V: TRBV7-2
D: TRBD1
size: NA
J: TRBJ2-4
DNA: TGTGCCAGCAGCTTACTTCATGGGATGGGACAGGCCAAAAACATTCAGTACTTC
CDR3: CASSLLHGMGQAKNIQYF

V: TRBV4-2
D: NA
size: NA
J: TRBJ2-1
DNA: TGTGCCAGCAGCCAAGATAGGACCCCGTGGGATGAGCAGTTCTTC
CDR3: CASSQDRTPWDEQFF

V: TRBV19
D: TRBD1
size: NA
J: TRBJ2-7
DNA: TGTGCCAGTAGAGATCTGGGACAGGGAAACGACGAGCAGTACTTC
CDR3: CASRDLGQGNDEQYF

V: TRBV2
D: NA
size: NA
J: TRBJ2-5
DNA: TGTGCCAGCACCAATGAAGAGACCCAGTACTTC
CDR3: CASTNEETQYF

V: TRBV28
D: TRBD1
size: NA
J: TRBJ1-1
DNA: TGTGCCAGCAGGCAGGGGGCGGTCACTGAAGCTTTCTTT
CDR3: CASRQGAVTEAFF